The clone carrying this T cell receptor (beta chain) was detected many times. Its antigen remains unidentified. The data were obtained in a study of T cells in Graves' hyperthyroidism and ophthalmopathy. General study results and limits: From stable hyperthyroidism, ophthalmopathy was separated by a 13 V-J model.

Clinical symptoms, serum thyroxine, TRAb, thyroid ultrasound and orbital computed tomography informed diagnoses. Fresh peripheral blood, 10 ml, was the source of the PBMCs. The CDR3 extends over 14 amino acids. Germline V gene lookup returns CDR1 SEHNR and CDR2 FQNEAQ (reference sequence). V was pared by 5 bases and J by 4 bases, with 7 bases of the junction left unmatched. The investigators amplified TCR beta CDR3 regions from RNA transcripts. Researchers ran a first-round RT-PCR on the TCR CDR3 using the HTBI primer set. TCRdb re-called the multiplex PCR reads through MiXCR, storing one row per CDR3 protein. Of under 350,000 distinct CDR3 sequences in the sample, over 15% were seen once.

The TCR was taken from a woman aged 60-75 years with Graves' ophthalmopathy. Sequences were obtained from blood. The rearrangement joins TRBV7-9 to TRBJ2-7; TRBD1 matches at 8 bases. The CDR3 DNA reads as TGTGCCAGCAGCCCCGGACAGGGAAAGTACGAGCAGTACTTC. Protein sequence: CASSPGQGKYEQYF.